This entry concerns a single T cell receptor (beta chain). The data originate from a study of sequential checkpoint blockade in melanoma. Overall study context: Patients were randomized 1:1 to nivolumab-then-ipilimumab or ipilimumab-then-nivolumab first-line. Each arm's sequence ended with maintenance nivolumab.

Assay: immunoSEQ multiplex PCR; the TCRdb copy retains only in-frame clones and omits some. This repertoire shows approximately 28,000 clones, 83% found once; its top ten account for around 17%. The treatment here: randomized to nivolumab then ipilimumab (arm A) or the reverse (arm B). PBMC sorting kept live CD3+CD8+ cells without CD19 or CD56. This CDR3 is built from 20 residues. Source: CD8+ T cells sorted from blood (inferred from file names), taken from a patient given nivolumab and ipilimumab in sequence. The receptor comes from a human donor with melanoma. The chain joins TRBV21-1 to TRBJ1-2; the table's D call, TRBD1, was not checked against the DNA. TRBV21-1 is tagged as a pseudogene. This chain's CDR3 is CARSKVLQGHRGWGEYGYTF. CDR3 coding DNA: TGTGCCAGAAGCAAGGTGTTGCAGGGGCACAGGGGTTGGGGGGAATATGGCTACACCTTC.